A selection of T cell receptor beta chains follows, all from one sample in a study of blood T cell repertoires in COVID-19. Using immunoSEQ multiplex PCR, the repertoire was profiled, and TCRdb retains in-frame clones only, with some absent. The repertoire holds 250,000 to 300,000 clones, around 81% seen once, with roughly 2.9% in the top ten. Sequenced material: peripheral blood. The receptors were sampled from a woman aged 55-75 years with active or convalescent COVID-19. The CDR3 runs from the conserved cysteine through the conserved F or W. Fields, in order: V gene, clone size, D gene, J gene, CDR3 protein, CDR3 DNA. The D gene is left open where the match is weak. Only some rows state a clone size, as once, few, many or a class for expanded clones.

V: TRBV12-3/TRBV12-4; size: .; D: TRBD1; J: TRBJ1-5; CDR3: CASSDRGDQPQHF; DNA: TGTGCCAGCTCGGACAGGGGGGATCAGCCCCAGCATTTT
V: TRBV5-1; size: once; D: TRBD1; J: TRBJ2-7; CDR3: CASSLAGQGPTVQYF; DNA: TGCGCCAGCAGCTTAGCGGGACAGGGCCCTACGGTGCAGTACTTC
V: TRBV2; size: .; D: TRBD2; J: TRBJ2-5; CDR3: CASSLLRLAGVETQYF; DNA: TGTGCCAGCAGTCTCCTCAGACTAGCGGGGGTGGAGACCCAGTACTTC
V: TRBV5-1; size: .; D: .; J: TRBJ1-4; CDR3: CASSLAPVGGGEKLFF; DNA: TGCGCCAGCAGCTTGGCGCCAGTTGGGGGAGGTGAAAAACTGTTTTTT
V: TRBV5-1; size: .; D: TRBD1; J: TRBJ2-7; CDR3: CASSPGGGQGGEQYF; DNA: TGCGCCAGCTCCCCCGGGGGGGGACAGGGGGGCGAGCAGTACTTC
V: TRBV7-9; size: few; D: .; J: TRBJ2-7; CDR3: CASGETGFYEQYF; DNA: TGTGCCAGCGGGGAGACAGGCTTCTACGAGCAGTACTTC
V: TRBV29-1; size: .; D: .; J: TRBJ2-7; CDR3: CSGGQAYEQYF; DNA: TGCAGCGGGGGACAAGCCTACGAGCAGTACTTC
V: TRBV4-1; size: few; D: TRBD2; J: TRBJ2-7; CDR3: CASSQVVLAAYEQYF; DNA: TGCGCCAGCAGCCAAGTAGTTCTAGCGGCCTACGAGCAGTACTTC
V: TRBV30; size: .; D: .; J: TRBJ2-7; CDR3: CAWSFAQRPGMNEQYF; DNA: TGTGCCTGGAGTTTTGCCCAAAGGCCAGGGATGAACGAGCAGTACTTC
V: TRBV5-6; size: .; D: .; J: TRBJ2-5; CDR3: CASNAYNQETQYF; DNA: TGTGCCAGCAACGCTTACAACCAAGAGACCCAGTACTTC
V: TRBV29-1; size: .; D: TRBD2; J: TRBJ2-7; CDR3: CGGASGAYEQYF; DNA: TGCGGCGGGGCTAGCGGGGCCTACGAGCAGTACTTC
V: TRBV5-4; size: .; D: .; J: TRBJ2-4; CDR3: CASSLALAKNIQYF; DNA: TGTGCCAGCAGCTTGGCCTTAGCCAAAAACATTCAGTACTTC
V: TRBV7-6; size: .; D: TRBD2; J: TRBJ2-3; CDR3: CASSFTPAGEGTDTQYF; DNA: TGTGCCAGCAGCTTTACTCCGGCGGGGGAGGGCACAGATACGCAGTATTTT
V: TRBV27; size: once; D: TRBD1; J: TRBJ1-2; CDR3: CASSPGQGSQGGYTF; DNA: TGTGCCAGCAGTCCCGGACAGGGATCCCAAGGGGGCTACACCTTC
V: TRBV27; size: .; D: .; J: TRBJ2-7; CDR3: CASSLTGPPYEQYF; DNA: TGTGCCAGCAGTCTTACAGGTCCCCCCTACGAGCAGTACTTC
V: TRBV9; size: .; D: .; J: TRBJ1-4; CDR3: CASSVAAGGANEKLFF; DNA: TGTGCCAGCAGCGTAGCAGCAGGCGGGGCTAATGAAAAACTGTTTTTT
V: TRBV28; size: .; D: .; J: TRBJ2-7; CDR3: CASSRGSEQYF; DNA: TGTGCCAGCAGTCGGGGGTCCGAGCAGTACTTC
V: TRBV7-8; size: few; D: TRBD1; J: TRBJ1-1; CDR3: CASSLVGGQGSFF; DNA: TGTGCCAGCAGCTTAGTAGGGGGCCAGGGGTCTTTCTTT
V: TRBV7-9; size: .; D: TRBD2; J: TRBJ2-3; CDR3: CASSTRTSGDPDTQYF; DNA: TGTGCCAGCAGCACTCGGACTAGCGGGGACCCAGATACGCAGTATTTT
V: TRBV19; size: .; D: .; J: TRBJ1-2; CDR3: CASSITGANYGYTF; DNA: TGTGCCAGTAGTATTACGGGGGCTAACTATGGCTACACCTTC
V: TRBV11-3; size: .; D: .; J: TRBJ1-1; CDR3: CASGETENTEAFF; DNA: TGTGCCAGCGGAGAGACAGAGAACACTGAAGCTTTCTTT
V: TRBV5-3; size: .; D: .; J: TRBJ1-1; CDR3: CARSFTGQRLNTEAFF; DNA: TGTGCCAGAAGCTTTACGGGTCAAAGATTGAACACTGAAGCTTTCTTT
V: TRBV9; size: .; D: .; J: TRBJ1-6; CDR3: CASSVGDRYYLGSPLHF; DNA: TGTGCCAGCAGCGTAGGTGACAGGTACTACTTAGGTTCACCCCTCCACTTT
V: TRBV27; size: once; D: TRBD1; J: TRBJ1-1; CDR3: CASSSTGVRGTEAFF; DNA: TGTGCCAGCAGTTCAACAGGGGTACGGGGAACTGAAGCTTTCTTT
V: TRBV10-3; size: .; D: TRBD1; J: TRBJ2-3; CDR3: CAISDLRGRFLTDTQYF; DNA: TGTGCCATCAGTGATCTGAGGGGGCGCTTCCTTACAGATACGCAGTATTTT
V: TRBV30; size: .; D: .; J: TRBJ2-6; CDR3: CAWSLHRVANVLTF; DNA: TGTGCCTGGAGCCTACACAGGGTGGCCAACGTCCTGACTTTC
V: TRBV5-4; size: .; D: .; J: TRBJ1-5; CDR3: CASSLGGLKGPQHF; DNA: TGTGCCAGCAGCTTGGGGGGGCTGAAGGGGCCCCAGCATTTT
V: TRBV29-1; size: .; D: TRBD2; J: TRBJ2-5; CDR3: CSVEITSGVQETQYF; DNA: TGCAGCGTTGAGATAACTAGCGGGGTACAAGAGACCCAGTACTTC
V: TRBV6-4; size: once; D: TRBD1; J: TRBJ1-1; CDR3: CASRPRQGTDTEAFF; DNA: TGTGCCAGCAGACCCAGACAGGGCACGGACACTGAAGCTTTCTTT
V: TRBV9; size: .; D: .; J: TRBJ2-1; CDR3: CASSAGTTIFNEQFF; DNA: TGTGCCAGCAGCGCCGGGACAACGATATTCAATGAGCAGTTCTTC
V: TRBV10-3; size: .; D: TRBD2; J: TRBJ2-1; CDR3: CAASGGAGYNEQFF; DNA: TGTGCCGCTAGCGGGGGGGCTGGATACAATGAGCAGTTCTTC
V: TRBV7-2; size: .; D: TRBD1; J: TRBJ2-6; CDR3: CASSTRTGGSGANVLTF; DNA: TGTGCCAGCAGCACCCGGACAGGGGGCTCTGGGGCCAACGTCCTGACTTTC
V: TRBV2; size: .; D: TRBD1; J: TRBJ1-2; CDR3: CASSGWTGSVDYGYTF; DNA: TGTGCCAGCAGTGGCTGGACAGGGTCCGTGGACTATGGCTACACCTTC
V: TRBV30; size: few; D: .; J: TRBJ1-3; CDR3: CAWSVADGNTIYF; DNA: TGTGCCTGGAGTGTGGCCGATGGAAACACCATATATTTT
V: TRBV6-5; size: .; D: TRBD1; J: TRBJ2-3; CDR3: CASRDRGATDTQYF; DNA: TGTGCCAGCAGGGACAGGGGAGCCACAGATACGCAGTATTTT
V: TRBV10-3; size: .; D: TRBD1; J: TRBJ1-2; CDR3: CAISALPGQGGQRNYGYTF; DNA: TGTGCCATCAGTGCCTTACCGGGACAGGGAGGGCAACGTAACTATGGCTACACCTTC
V: TRBV27; size: .; D: .; J: TRBJ1-5; CDR3: CASSFLNQPQHF; DNA: TGTGCCAGCAGTTTTCTCAATCAGCCCCAGCATTTT
V: TRBV18; size: .; D: TRBD1; J: TRBJ2-7; CDR3: CASSLTGDTSEQYF; DNA: TGTGCCAGCTCCCTGACAGGGGATACGAGCGAGCAGTACTTC
V: TRBV5-1; size: .; D: .; J: TRBJ2-1; CDR3: CASSEGSYNEQFF; DNA: TGCGCCAGCAGCGAGGGTTCCTACAATGAGCAGTTCTTC
V: TRBV11-2; size: .; D: TRBD1; J: TRBJ1-2; CDR3: CASSLGQPNYGYTF; DNA: TGTGCCAGCAGCTTGGGACAGCCAAACTATGGCTACACCTTC
V: TRBV14; size: .; D: .; J: TRBJ2-1; CDR3: CASSQDQGYGEQFF; DNA: TGTGCCAGCAGCCAAGATCAGGGCTACGGTGAGCAGTTCTTC
V: TRBV19; size: few; D: TRBD2; J: TRBJ2-1; CDR3: CASTFRWGLAGVNEQFF; DNA: TGTGCCAGTACCTTTCGTTGGGGACTAGCGGGGGTCAATGAGCAGTTCTTC
V: TRBV6-1; size: .; D: .; J: TRBJ2-3; CDR3: CASRRYDTDTQYF; DNA: TGTGCCAGCAGGAGGTACGACACAGATACGCAGTATTTT
V: TRBV6-1; size: many; D: .; J: TRBJ1-2; CDR3: CASSEAGQGHYGYTF; DNA: TGTGCCAGCAGTGAAGCGGGGCAGGGCCACTATGGCTACACCTTC